The sequence of this T cell receptor (beta chain) was determined in a study of memory CD4+ T cells and cytomegalovirus serostatus. The overall study: Healthy Belgian adult donors included several CMV-positive and 24 CMV-negative people.

Single viable CD3+CD4+CD8-CD45RO+ cells were sorted as the memory CD4+ T cells. Germline CDR1 is SQVTM and CDR2 is ANQGSEA. V was cut by 1 base and J by 0 bases, with 3 bases left in between. The CDR3 consists of 12 residues. Clones were sequenced by immunoSEQ multiplex PCR, and TCRdb holds only the in-frame ones, with some missing. The repertoire has some 50,000 clones, around 76% of them found once; the top ten carry 1.2%. The V call is TRBV29-1, the J call TRBJ1-2, with no clear D. This TCR was sampled from an adult in good health and CMV-seropositive. The material sequenced was memory CD4+ T cells from blood. The CDR3 DNA sequence: TGCAGCGTTGAAGTGACTAACTATGGCTACACCTTC. Its translation is CSVEVTNYGYTF. Looking up the rest from reference TRBV29-1 and TRBJ1-2 gives the full variable domain: SAVISQKPSRDICQRGTSLTIQCQVDSQVTMMFWYRQQPGQSLTLIATANQGSEATYESGFVIDKFPISRPNLTFSTLTVSNMSPEDSSIYLCSVEVTNYGYTFGSGTRLTVV.